Listed below are T cell receptor beta chains from one sample, sequenced in a study of regulatory T cells in long-lasting Graves disease. A single record per CDR3 protein comes from TCRdb applying MiXCR to the multiplex PCR reads. In the table there are 350,000 to 550,000 distinct CDR3 sequences, 14% of which are singletons. The data also belong to a second study, concerning T cells in Graves' hyperthyroidism and ophthalmopathy.

Specimen: peripheral blood mononuclear cells (PBMCs), collected at new diagnosis, from a patient treated with antithyroid drugs. The source is a woman between 45 and 60 years old with Graves disease. The CDR3 runs from the conserved cysteine through the conserved F or W. D genes are given only for firm matches. Clone sizes are given selectively: once, few, many, or a class where the clone is expanded.

TRBV6-2/TRBV6-3	TRBD2	TRBJ2-6	few	TGTGCCAGCAGACCCCGGACTAGCGGGCCGTCTGGGGCCAACGTCCTGACTTTC	CASRPRTSGPSGANVLTF
TRBV18	.	TRBJ1-5	few	TGTGCCAGCTCACCAGCGGGGTTATATAGCAATCAGCCCCAGCATTTT	CASSPAGLYSNQPQHF
TRBV6-1	.	TRBJ2-1	.	TGTGCCAGCAGTGATAGGCTCAATAATGAGCAGTTCTTC	CASSDRLNNEQFF
TRBV27	.	TRBJ2-7	many	TGTGCCAGCAGTTCGGCCGCCTACGAGCAGTACTTC	CASSSAAYEQYF
TRBV30	.	TRBJ1-5	many	TGTGCCTGGACGACCGGGGGACAGCCCCAGCATTTT	CAWTTGGQPQHF
TRBV7-9	.	TRBJ2-7	many	TGTGCCAGCAGCTTAGAGGGCGCTAAGGTGGTCGACGAGCAGTACTTC	CASSLEGAKVVDEQYF
TRBV4-1	.	TRBJ1-5	many	TGCGCCAGCAGCCAAGTCGGAACAGGGAGCAATCAGCCCCAGCATTTT	CASSQVGTGSNQPQHF
TRBV5-8	.	TRBJ2-3	.	TGTGCCAGCAGCTCCGCCTCTACGCAGTATTTT	CASSSASTQYF
TRBV4-1	TRBD2	TRBJ2-1	.	TGCGCCAGCAGCCGCCCGGGCCTCGGACTAGCGGGTCCAAACAATGAGCAGTTCTTC	CASSRPGLGLAGPNNEQFF
TRBV19	.	TRBJ2-3	many	TGTGCCAGTAGTCCGGGACGGCGCACAGATACGCAGTATTTT	CASSPGRRTDTQYF
TRBV29-1	.	TRBJ2-3	.	TGCAGCGTTGAAATCTCCGACCTGGGAGATACGCAGTATTTT	CSVEISDLGDTQYF
TRBV27	TRBD1	TRBJ2-7	many	TGTGCCAGCAGCCTGGACAGGGACGACGAGCAGTACTTC	CASSLDRDDEQYF